This TCR beta chain emerged from a study of T cell responses to AZD1222 COVID-19 vaccine. The assay was immunoSEQ multiplex PCR, and TCRdb's table has in-frame clones only and misses some. Found here are about 160,000 clones, roughly 90% of them singletons; the top ten hold 2.5% to 4%. Germline V gives CDR1 SGHTA, CDR2 FQGNSA. This CDR3 is 15 amino acids long. V gave up 3 bases and J gave up 4 bases; unmatched junction bases: 9. Recipients boosted at about 4 weeks or about 12 weeks are pooled. The specimen was peripheral blood, collected 28 days after the second AZD1222 dose. The sequence was collected from an adult who received the AZD1222 COVID-19 vaccine. The chain is built from TRBV7-2 and TRBJ2-7; 7 bases align to TRBD1. DNA of the CDR3: TGTGCCAGCAGCTTCGCCGGGACAGAGGGTTACGAGCAGTACTTC. Encoded protein: CASSFAGTEGYEQYF.